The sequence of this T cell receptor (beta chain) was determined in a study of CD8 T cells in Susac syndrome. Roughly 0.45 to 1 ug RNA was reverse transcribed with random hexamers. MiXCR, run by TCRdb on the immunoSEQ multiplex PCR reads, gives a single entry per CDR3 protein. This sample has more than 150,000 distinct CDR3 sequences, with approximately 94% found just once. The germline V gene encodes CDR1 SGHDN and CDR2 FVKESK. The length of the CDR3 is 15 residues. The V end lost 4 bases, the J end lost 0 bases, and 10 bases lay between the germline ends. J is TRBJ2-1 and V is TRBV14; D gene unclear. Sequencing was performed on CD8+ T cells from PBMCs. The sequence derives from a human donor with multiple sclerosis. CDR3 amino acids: CASSLDGSSYNEQFF. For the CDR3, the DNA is TGTGCCAGCAGCCTGGACGGTAGCTCCTACAATGAGCAGTTCTTC.